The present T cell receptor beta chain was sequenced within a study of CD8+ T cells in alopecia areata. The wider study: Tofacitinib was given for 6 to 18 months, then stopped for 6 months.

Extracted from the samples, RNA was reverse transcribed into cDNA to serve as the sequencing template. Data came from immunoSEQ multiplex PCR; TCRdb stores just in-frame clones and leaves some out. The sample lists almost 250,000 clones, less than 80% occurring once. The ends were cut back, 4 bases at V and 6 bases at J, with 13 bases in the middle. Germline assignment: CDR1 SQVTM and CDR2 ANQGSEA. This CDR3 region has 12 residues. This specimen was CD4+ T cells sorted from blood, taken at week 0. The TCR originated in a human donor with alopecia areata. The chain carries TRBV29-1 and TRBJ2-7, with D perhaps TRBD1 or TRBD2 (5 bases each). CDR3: CSVGIEGSEQYF. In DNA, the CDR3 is TGCAGCGTTGGAATTGAGGGGAGCGAGCAGTACTTC.